The sequence of this T cell receptor beta chain was determined in a study of blood T cell repertoires in COVID-19. About the research overall: From T cells, B-cell-depleted T cells, or PBMCs came the material, which was cDNA or gDNA.

The V gene lost 4 bases and the J gene lost 4 bases, with 25 bases spanning the gap. CDR3 length: 18 residues. Germline lookup yields CDR1 SGHRS and CDR2 YFSETQ. Under the authors' procedure: By means of reference gene primer amplification, nucleated cell counts were estimated. Repertoires were generated with immunoSEQ multiplex PCR, while TCRdb's copy carries only in-frame clones and drops some. That table supplies the V and J calls and clone size; D and trimming were determined from the DNA. The data contain roughly 270,000 clones, over 75% of them singletons. The chain carries TRBV5-1 and TRBJ2-3, with TRBD1 as a possible D gene (6 bases). Material for sequencing was peripheral blood. The receptor's source is a man aged 18 to 29 with active or convalescent COVID-19. CDR3 protein: CASSAPPGHFIGADTQYF. In nucleotides, the CDR3 is TGCGCCAGCAGCGCGCCTCCGGGACACTTTATTGGCGCAGATACGCAGTATTTT.